This section outlines one T cell receptor (beta chain) sequence together with its context. Antigen specificity is unknown. UMIs were added to TCR cDNA along with a universal primer site when it was made by 5'RACE template switching. TCRdb reprocessed the 5' RACE reads via MiXCR and lists one record per CDR3 protein. Of roughly 250,000 distinct CDR3 sequences in the sample, around 13% were seen once. This sample was taken from a study of T cells after yellow fever vaccination. On the study more broadly: Where fractions had low cell numbers, libraries were prepared from them with the SMART-Seq v4 Ultra Low Input RNA kit. Study conclusions and caveats: Reappearance after the booster was observed for most primary-vaccination clones (roughly 97% CD4, about 85% CD8).

The receptor's source is a man aged 30-40 years who received the YFV17D yellow fever vaccine. Sequences were derived from CD4+ T cells sorted from PBMCs, sampled 45 days after the yellow fever booster vaccination.

CDR3 region: CASSRVVADTQYF. Here the CDR3 DNA reads TGTGCCAGCTCACGGGTTGTGGCCGATACGCAGTATTTT. The rearrangement uses TRBV18 and TRBJ2-3; the D is unclear. The CDR3 is 13 amino acids. The germline V gene encodes CDR1 KGHSH and CDR2 LQKENI. The V gene lost 4 bases and the J gene lost 6 bases, with 11 bases spanning the gap.